Below, 19 T cell receptor beta chains from the same sample are listed, as sequenced in a study of blood T cell repertoires in COVID-19 (dated by TCRdb to 2020 to 2022). To prepare the library, the immunoSEQ multiplex PCR assay was applied. As stored in TCRdb, this immuneACCESS dataset retains in-frame rearrangements with V and J assigned. A fraction of the clones does not appear; measured against another copy, unresolved V genes explain less than half of the discrepancy, and the remainder lacks a known reason. The sample has hundreds of thousands of clones on record, about 90% of them singletons. Over 1% of the sample comes from the top ten. The sequenced sample consisted of PBMCs or T cells enriched from blood (not recorded which). These receptors were collected from a young man who had recovered from COVID-19.

V and J are TRBV25-1 and TRBJ2-7; 9 positions match TRBD1. V lost 3 bases to trimming and J lost 2 bases; unmatched junction nucleotides: 8. CDR3 size: 16 residues. Germline CDR1 MGHDK, CDR2 SYGVNS. Here the CDR3 DNA reads TGTGCCAGCAGTGAGTACCCGGGACAGGGCACCTACGAGCAGTACTTC. Translating gives CASSEYPGQGTYEQYF.

This chain connects TRBV18 to TRBJ1-3, with TRBD1 matching over 10 bases. The CDR3 runs to 21 residues. Germline CDR1 and CDR2: KGHSH and LQKENI. The junction had 17 bases not matched to a gene; V was cut back by 3 bases and J by 0 bases. The CDR3 protein is CASSPVGLTGTGAHSGNTIYF. DNA for the CDR3: TGTGCCAGCTCACCGGTAGGCTTGACCGGGACAGGGGCCCACTCTGGAAACACCATATATTTT. The complete variable domain, with remaining parts taken from reference TRBV18 and TRBJ1-3, reads NAGVMQNPRHLVRRRGQEARLRCSPMKGHSHVYWYRQLPEEGLKFMVYLQKENIIDESGMPKERFSAEFPKEGPSILRIQQVVRGDSAAYFCASSPVGLTGTGAHSGNTIYFGEGSWLTVV.

The chain is built from TRBV18 and TRBJ2-7, with no clear D. V lost 4 bases and J 0 bases, leaving 7 bases between the germline ends. The CDR3 consists of 13 residues. Germline V lookup: CDR1 KGHSH, CDR2 LQKENI. The chain's CDR3 is CASSLQSSYEQYF. CDR3 nucleotides: TGTGCCAGCTCACTACAGAGCTCCTACGAGCAGTACTTC.

The rearrangement joins TRBV7-2 to TRBJ2-7, with TRBD2 matching 9 bases. Germline lookup yields CDR1 SGHTA and CDR2 FQGNSA. The ends lost 4 bases at V and 3 bases at J; junction bases unmatched: 7. The CDR3 is made up of 15 amino acids. In DNA, the CDR3 is TGTGCCAGCAGCTCCCTATCTAGCGGGATCTACGAGCAGTACTTC. Translated, it gives CASSSLSSGIYEQYF.

The V call is TRBV6-2 or TRBV6-3, the J call TRBJ2-7, with TRBD1 matching 9 bases. Per the germline V gene, CDR1 is MNHEY and CDR2 is SVGEGT. V shed 2 bases, J shed 3 bases, and the junction held 5 bases outside the gene matches. The CDR3 covers 15 residues. The CDR3, as DNA: TGTGCCAGCAGTTACCGGACAGGGGTAATCTACGAGCAGTACTTC. Translation: CASSYRTGVIYEQYF.

The chain couples TRBV4-1 to TRBJ2-7, with D possibly matching TRBD2 (6 bases). This CDR3 spans 13 amino acids. Trimming took 4 bases from V and 3 from J, leaving 10 bases between them. Germline V gives CDR1 MGHRA, CDR2 YSYEKL. CDR3: CASSRDLNYEQYF. In DNA form, the CDR3 reads TGCGCCAGCAGCCGGGACTTAAACTACGAGCAGTACTTC.

The chain has TRBV10-1 and TRBJ2-3, with 10 bases matching TRBD1. J lost 5 bases, V lost 4 bases, and 6 bases had no gene match. Germline V lookup: CDR1 WNHNN, CDR2 SYGVQD (reference sequence). This CDR3 has 15 amino acids. The CDR3 coding sequence is TGCGCCAGCAGTGGACAGGGGGCGCAGGAAGATACGCAGTATTTT. Translated: CASSGQGAQEDTQYF.

The chain has TRBV19 and TRBJ1-1, with D perhaps matching TRBD1 (6 bases). This CDR3 is built from 14 residues. The V gene's germline CDR1 is LNHDA and CDR2 SQIVND (reference sequence). V lost 7 bases, J lost 3 bases, and 15 bases lay in between. CDR3 amino acids: CASTESRGDTEAFF. The CDR3 bases are TGTGCCAGTACCGAATCCAGGGGAGACACTGAAGCTTTCTTT.

V usage is TRBV5-1 and J usage is TRBJ2-7; TRBD1 matches at 9 bases. V dropped 3 bases and J dropped 3; count of bases not matched to a gene: 4. CDR3 size: 14 residues. Germline V gene lookup returns CDR1 SGHRS and CDR2 YFSETQ. Here the CDR3 reads CASSSDRGFYEQYF. As DNA, the CDR3 is TGCGCCAGCAGCTCGGACAGGGGTTTCTACGAGCAGTACTTC.

The V gene is TRBV10-1, the J gene TRBJ1-3; no clear D. The CDR3 is 11 residues long. Trimming removed 7 bases from V and 4 bases from J, with 5 bases in between. Germline assignment: CDR1 WNHNN and CDR2 SYGVQD (reference sequence). In nucleotides, the CDR3 is TGCGCCAGCATTCAAGGAAACACCATATATTTT. This codes for CASIQGNTIYF.

V usage is TRBV6-5 and J usage is TRBJ2-1; 9 bases are shared with TRBD1. The germline V gene encodes CDR1 MNHEY and CDR2 SVGAGI. This CDR3 contains 14 residues. The ends lost 7 bases at V and 7 bases at J; junction bases unmatched: 8. The CDR3 nucleotides read TGTGCCAGCATCGGACAGGGGCTCGGGAATGAGCAGTTCTTC. This codes for CASIGQGLGNEQFF.

This sequence joins TRBV11-3 and TRBJ2-7; weak D call: TRBD2 (5 bases). CDR1 and CDR2 from the germline V gene are SGHNT and YENEEA. Trimming pared 3 bases from V and 3 bases from J, leaving 15 bases between. This CDR3 is built from 15 residues. The CDR3 protein is CASSFEGQTNYEQYF. The CDR3 DNA follows: TGTGCCAGCAGCTTCGAGGGTCAAACAAACTACGAGCAGTACTTC.

The rearrangement joins TRBV7-9 to TRBJ2-7; D perhaps matches TRBD2 (5 bases). The germline V and J ends were trimmed by 5 bases and 9 bases, with 20 bases remaining between them. CDR3 length equals 14 residues. In germline, CDR1 is SEHNR, CDR2 FQNEAQ (reference sequence). CDR3 loop: CASSRGDSALWQYF. The CDR3, as DNA: TGTGCCAGCAGCCGGGGTGACTCCGCCCTTTGGCAGTACTTC.

In its sample, this clone was seen a few times. In DNA form, the CDR3 reads TGTGCCAGCTCACCCTCGGAGATTCAAGAGACCCAGTACTTC. It specifies CASSPSEIQETQYF. The chain links TRBV18 to TRBJ2-5; D unresolved. Germline CDR1 reads KGHSH; CDR2 reads LQKENI. The V end was cut by 3 bases, the J end by 2 bases, with 10 bases between. CDR3 length: 14 amino acids.

The V gene is TRBV6-2 or TRBV6-3, the J gene TRBJ2-7, with D possibly TRBD1 on 6 matching bases. Per the germline V gene, CDR1 is MNHEY and CDR2 is SVGEGT. This CDR3 comprises 16 residues. Trimming removed 2 bases from V and 2 bases from J, with 16 bases in between. CDR3 DNA sequence: TGTGCCAGCAGTTACCCCGGACAGAGAGTTACCTACGAGCAGTACTTC. This sequence encodes CASSYPGQRVTYEQYF.

This chain connects TRBV11-2 to TRBJ2-2; 10 bases fit TRBD1. The CDR3 consists of 16 residues. V gave up 4 bases and J gave up 1 base; unmatched junction bases: 3. The germline gives CDR1 SGHAT, CDR2 FQNNGV. This CDR3 is CASSSGQGGNTGELFF. The CDR3 bases are TGTGCCAGCAGCTCCGGACAGGGGGGGAACACCGGGGAGCTGTTTTTT.

The CDR3 reads CASGLSDNTEAFF. DNA for the CDR3: TGTGCTAGTGGCCTCAGCGACAACACTGAAGCTTTCTTT. The chain uses TRBV12-5 and TRBJ1-1; D remains ambiguous. The V gene's germline CDR1 is LGHNT and CDR2 FRNRAP. The CDR3 loop spans 13 amino acids. V was trimmed by 6 bases and J by 2 bases, leaving 10 bases between them.

This clone appeared once. This sequence joins TRBV27 and TRBJ2-3; 9 bases map to TRBD2. V shed 5 bases and J 1 base; nucleotides not matched to a gene: 4. The CDR3 runs to 15 residues. CDR1 and CDR2 from the germline V gene are MNHEY and SMNVEV (reference sequence). CDR3 in DNA: TGTGCCAGCAGTATAATAGCGGGGGGCACAGATACGCAGTATTTT. Translated, it gives CASSIIAGGTDTQYF.

The table lists this clone with a count of one. The rearrangement links TRBV30 to TRBJ2-3, with 9 bases matching TRBD2. Germline CDR1 GTSNPN, CDR2 SVGIG (reference sequence). The trim removed 8 bases at V and 5 bases at J, leaving 14 bases unmatched. CDR3 length: 15 residues. CDR3 in DNA: TGTGCCGGGACGTCCGGTCGCGGGGGGGTAGATACGCAGTATTTT. Its translation: CAGTSGRGGVDTQYF.